A selection of T cell receptor beta chains follows, all from one sample in a study of blood T cell repertoires in COVID-19. Profiled with immunoSEQ multiplex PCR; TCRdb holds only in-frame clones, not every one. Here the sample spans hundreds of thousands of clones, 88% being singletons. Sequencing input: peripheral blood. Every receptor here comes from a woman in her thirties with COVID-19, enrolled during active disease. CDR3s leave out the opening cysteine and the closing phenylalanine or tryptophan.

v_call	j_call	cdr3_aa
TRBV7-9	TRBJ1-1	ASRYRGLNTEAF
TRBV28	TRBJ2-7	ASSLDRLQEQY
TRBV10-1	TRBJ2-1	ASSVGLYNEQF
TRBV5-1	TRBJ2-1	ASSLQGYNEQF
TRBV4-1	TRBJ2-4	ASSQGEGPKNIQY
TRBV2	TRBJ2-7	ASSGQGPDEQY
TRBV9	TRBJ2-1	ASSRGLAEYNEQF
TRBV11-2	TRBJ2-7	ASRSWLVYEQY
TRBV5-1	TRBJ1-1	ASSVTGGTEAF
TRBV30	TRBJ1-1	AWRGGTEAF
TRBV5-1	TRBJ1-2	ASSLGRVDGYT
TRBV7-3	TRBJ2-3	ASSVTSGRGTDTQY
TRBV28	TRBJ1-6	ASSPPLGMTYNSPLH
TRBV11-2	TRBJ1-2	ASTIRGTVQSNGYT
TRBV24-1	TRBJ2-7	ATSDRNRVGEQY
TRBV5-6	TRBJ2-1	ASSLGGEQF
TRBV7-3	TRBJ1-3	ASSPAPQGAGNTIY
TRBV28	TRBJ1-2	ASSPPTGGNYGYT
TRBV3-1/TRBV3-2	TRBJ2-7	ASSPVLAGEQY
TRBV9	TRBJ2-1	ASSVYGQGARNEQF
TRBV27	TRBJ2-1	ASSSPGTSGYNEQF
TRBV3-1/TRBV3-2	TRBJ2-2	ASSHVTSGTGELF
TRBV7-6	TRBJ1-5	ASSLGPMSNQPQH
TRBV13	TRBJ1-3	ASSLAGGGTGNTIY
TRBV5-1	TRBJ2-1	ASSPGLYNEQF
TRBV21-1	TRBJ2-7	ASSKWETSGGVYEQY
TRBV14	TRBJ2-5	ASSQAAGAWETQY
TRBV5-4	TRBJ2-7	ASSLASSGRKEQY
TRBV12-3/TRBV12-4	TRBJ2-5	ASTGGTETQY
TRBV10-3	TRBJ2-5	AISETTGQETQY
TRBV7-2	TRBJ1-5	ASSLLGTGSNQPQH
TRBV9	TRBJ1-2	ASSQINYGYT
TRBV7-8	TRBJ2-1	ASSLGTSGSDEQF
TRBV28	TRBJ1-5	ASMGQGLYQPQH
TRBV5-1	TRBJ2-7	ASRTGQGPYEQY
TRBV24-1	TRBJ2-1	ATSVDGRAGEQF
TRBV4-1	TRBJ2-3	ASSQATGRDTQY
TRBV6-5	TRBJ1-5	ASRHQGLGNQPQH
TRBV30	TRBJ1-1	AWSVRGDRYYTEAF
TRBV30	TRBJ2-1	AWSGTSFEQF
TRBV28	TRBJ1-4	ASSFPGTGGSEKLF
TRBV3-1/TRBV3-2	TRBJ2-7	ASSNLHSPYEQY